The source of this TCR beta chain is a study of cytomegalovirus exposure and HLA in healthy donors. The assay was immunoSEQ multiplex PCR, and TCRdb's table has in-frame clones only and misses some. This sample has around 150,000 clones, with 88% found just once. The germline V gene encodes CDR1 MNHNS and CDR2 SASEGT. V lost 10 bases and J lost 2, with 13 bases in between. CDR3 length: 13 residues. This clone was seen a handful of times. This TCR was recovered from a man aged 18 to 35 in good health and CMV-seronegative. J is TRBJ2-3 and V is TRBV6-1, with D possibly TRBD1 on 6 matching bases. Material for sequencing was PBMCs. The CDR3 bases are TGTGCCACTGATCGGGGACACACAGATACGCAGTATTTT. The encoded protein is CATDRGHTDTQYF.